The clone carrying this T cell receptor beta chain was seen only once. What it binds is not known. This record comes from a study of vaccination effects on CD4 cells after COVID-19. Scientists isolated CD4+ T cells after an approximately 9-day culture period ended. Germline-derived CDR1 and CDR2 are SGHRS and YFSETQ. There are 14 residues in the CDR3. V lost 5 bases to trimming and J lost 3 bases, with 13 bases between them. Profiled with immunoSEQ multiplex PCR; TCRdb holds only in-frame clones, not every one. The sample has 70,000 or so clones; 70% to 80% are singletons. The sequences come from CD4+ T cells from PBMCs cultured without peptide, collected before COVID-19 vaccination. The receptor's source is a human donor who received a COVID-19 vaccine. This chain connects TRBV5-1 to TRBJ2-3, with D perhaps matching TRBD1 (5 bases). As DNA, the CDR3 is TGCGCCAGCAGGAAAGAGTACAGGACAGATACGCAGTATTTT. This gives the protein CASRKEYRTDTQYF. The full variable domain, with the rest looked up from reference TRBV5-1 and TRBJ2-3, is KAGVTQTPRYLIKTRGQQVTLSCSPISGHRSVSWYQQTPGQGLQFLFEYFSETQRNKGNFPGRFSGRQFSNSRSEMNVSTLELGDSALYLCASRKEYRTDTQYFGPGTRLTVL.